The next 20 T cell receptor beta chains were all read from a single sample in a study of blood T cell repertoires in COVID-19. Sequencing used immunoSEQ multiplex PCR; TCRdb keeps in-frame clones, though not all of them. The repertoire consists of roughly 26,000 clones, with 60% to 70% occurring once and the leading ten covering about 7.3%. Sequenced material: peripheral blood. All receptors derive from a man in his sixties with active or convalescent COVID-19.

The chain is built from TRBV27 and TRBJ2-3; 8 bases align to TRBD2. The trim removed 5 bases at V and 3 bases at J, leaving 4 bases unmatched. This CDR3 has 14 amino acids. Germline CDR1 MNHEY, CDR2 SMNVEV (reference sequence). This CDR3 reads CASSLGGGTDTQYF. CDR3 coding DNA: TGTGCCAGCAGTCTCGGGGGGGGGACAGATACGCAGTATTTT.

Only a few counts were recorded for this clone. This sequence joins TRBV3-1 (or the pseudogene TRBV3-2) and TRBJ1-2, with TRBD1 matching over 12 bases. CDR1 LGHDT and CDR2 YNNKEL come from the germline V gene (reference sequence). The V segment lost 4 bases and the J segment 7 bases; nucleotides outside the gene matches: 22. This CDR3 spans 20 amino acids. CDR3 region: CASSLTQGRDRGRRVSGYTF. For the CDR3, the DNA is TGTGCCAGCAGCCTCACCCAGGGCCGGGACAGGGGGCGCAGGGTCTCTGGCTACACCTTC.

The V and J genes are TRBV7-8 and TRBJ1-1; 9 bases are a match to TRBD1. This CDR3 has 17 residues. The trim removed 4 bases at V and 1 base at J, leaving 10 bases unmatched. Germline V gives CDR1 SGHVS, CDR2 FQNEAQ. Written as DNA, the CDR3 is TGTGCCAGCAGCTCACACTGGACAGGGGCGACGAACACTGAAGCTTTCTTT. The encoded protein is CASSSHWTGATNTEAFF. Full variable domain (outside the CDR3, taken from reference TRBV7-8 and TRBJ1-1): GAGVSQSPRYKVAKRGQDVALRCDPISGHVSLFWYQQALGQGPEFLTYFQNEAQLDKSGLPSDRFFAERPEGSVSTLKIQRTQQEDSAVYLCASSSHWTGATNTEAFFGQGTRLTVV.

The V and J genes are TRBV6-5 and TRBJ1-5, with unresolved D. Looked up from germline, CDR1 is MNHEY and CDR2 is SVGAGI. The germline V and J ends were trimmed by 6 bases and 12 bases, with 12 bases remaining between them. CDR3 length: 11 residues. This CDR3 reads CASRDDFYQHF. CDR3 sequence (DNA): TGTGCCAGCAGAGATGACTTTTACCAGCATTTT.

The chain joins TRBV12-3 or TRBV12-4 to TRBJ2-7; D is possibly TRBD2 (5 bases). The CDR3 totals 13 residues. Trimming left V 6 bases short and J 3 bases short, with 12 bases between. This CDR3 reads CASSTGINYEQYF. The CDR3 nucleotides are TGTGCCAGCAGCACCGGGATTAACTACGAGCAGTACTTC.

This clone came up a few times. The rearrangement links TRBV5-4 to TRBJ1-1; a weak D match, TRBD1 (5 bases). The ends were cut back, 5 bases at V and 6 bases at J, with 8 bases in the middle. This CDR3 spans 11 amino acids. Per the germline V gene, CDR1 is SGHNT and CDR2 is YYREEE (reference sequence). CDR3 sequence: CASRGGPEAFF. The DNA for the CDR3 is TGTGCCAGCAGGGGGGGTCCTGAAGCTTTCTTT.

The CDR3 DNA follows: TGTGCCAGCAGTGCCCCCGGGTCATTCAAAGAGACCCAGTACTTC. Translation gives CASSAPGSFKETQYF. The chain recombines TRBV25-1 with TRBJ2-5; the D is unclear. The CDR3 is made up of 15 amino acids. Germline CDR1 MGHDK, CDR2 SYGVNS. Between the trimmed V and J ends, which lost 4 bases and 3 bases, there was a span of 15 bases. The full variable domain, its missing parts supplied by reference TRBV25-1 and TRBJ2-5, is EADIYQTPRYLVIGTGKKITLECSQTMGHDKMYWYQQDPGMELHLIHYSYGVNSTEKGDLSSESTVSRIRTEHFPLTLESARPSHTSQYLCASSAPGSFKETQYFGPGTRLLVL.

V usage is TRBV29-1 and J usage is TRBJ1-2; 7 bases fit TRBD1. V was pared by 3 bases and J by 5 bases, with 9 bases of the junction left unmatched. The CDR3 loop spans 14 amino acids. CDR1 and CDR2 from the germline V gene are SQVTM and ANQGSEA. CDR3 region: CSVDGQGEWYGYTF. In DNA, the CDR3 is TGCAGCGTTGATGGGCAGGGGGAGTGGTATGGCTACACCTTC. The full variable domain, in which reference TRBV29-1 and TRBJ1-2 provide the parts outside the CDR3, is SAVISQKPSRDICQRGTSLTIQCQVDSQVTMMFWYRQQPGQSLTLIATANQGSEATYESGFVIDKFPISRPNLTFSTLTVSNMSPEDSSIYLCSVDGQGEWYGYTFGSGTRLTVV.

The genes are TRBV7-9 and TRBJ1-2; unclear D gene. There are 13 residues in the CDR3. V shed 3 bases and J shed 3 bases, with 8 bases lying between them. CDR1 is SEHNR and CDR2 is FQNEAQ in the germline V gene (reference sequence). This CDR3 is CASSLEIDYGYTF. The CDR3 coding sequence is TGTGCCAGCAGCTTGGAGATAGACTATGGCTACACCTTC.

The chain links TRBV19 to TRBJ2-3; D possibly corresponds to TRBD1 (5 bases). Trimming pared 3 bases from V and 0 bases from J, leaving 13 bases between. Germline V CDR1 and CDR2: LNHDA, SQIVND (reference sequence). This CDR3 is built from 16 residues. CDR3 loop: CASSIRGDRSTDTQYF. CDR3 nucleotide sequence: TGTGCCAGTAGTATTAGGGGCGACAGAAGCACAGATACGCAGTATTTT. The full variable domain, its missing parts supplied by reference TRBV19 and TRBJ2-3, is DGGITQSPKYLFRKEGQNVTLSCEQNLNHDAMYWYRQDPGQGLRLIYYSQIVNDFQKGDIAEGYSVSREKKESFPLTVTSAQKNPTAFYLCASSIRGDRSTDTQYFGPGTRLTVL.

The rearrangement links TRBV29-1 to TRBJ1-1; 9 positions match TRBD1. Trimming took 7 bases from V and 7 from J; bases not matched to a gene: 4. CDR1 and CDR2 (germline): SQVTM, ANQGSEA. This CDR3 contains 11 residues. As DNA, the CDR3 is TGCAGCGCTGACAGGGGGGTTGAAGCTTTCTTT. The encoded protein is CSADRGVEAFF. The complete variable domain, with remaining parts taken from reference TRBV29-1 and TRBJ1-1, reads SAVISQKPSRDICQRGTSLTIQCQVDSQVTMMFWYRQQPGQSLTLIATANQGSEATYESGFVIDKFPISRPNLTFSTLTVSNMSPEDSSIYLCSADRGVEAFFGQGTRLTVV.

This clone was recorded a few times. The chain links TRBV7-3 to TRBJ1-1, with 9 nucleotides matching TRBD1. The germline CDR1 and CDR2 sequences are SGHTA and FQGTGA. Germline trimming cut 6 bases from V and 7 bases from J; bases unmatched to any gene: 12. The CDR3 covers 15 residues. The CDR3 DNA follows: TGTGCCAGCAGAGTGTCCGGGACAGGGAGTGGTGAAGCTTTCTTT. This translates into CASRVSGTGSGEAFF.

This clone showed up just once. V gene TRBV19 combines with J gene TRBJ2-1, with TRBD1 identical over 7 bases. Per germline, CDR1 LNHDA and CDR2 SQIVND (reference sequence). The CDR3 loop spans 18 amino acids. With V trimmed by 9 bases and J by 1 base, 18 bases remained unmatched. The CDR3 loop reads CASKLSARGLNSYNEQFF. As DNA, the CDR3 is TGTGCCAGCAAACTCAGCGCCAGGGGGTTAAATTCCTACAATGAGCAGTTCTTC.

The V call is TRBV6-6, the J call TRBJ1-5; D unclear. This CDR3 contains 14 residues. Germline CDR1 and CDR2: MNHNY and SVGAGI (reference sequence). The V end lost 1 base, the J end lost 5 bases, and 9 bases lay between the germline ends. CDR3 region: CASSYFPEDQPQHF. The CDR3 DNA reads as TGTGCCAGCAGTTACTTCCCGGAGGATCAGCCCCAGCATTTT.

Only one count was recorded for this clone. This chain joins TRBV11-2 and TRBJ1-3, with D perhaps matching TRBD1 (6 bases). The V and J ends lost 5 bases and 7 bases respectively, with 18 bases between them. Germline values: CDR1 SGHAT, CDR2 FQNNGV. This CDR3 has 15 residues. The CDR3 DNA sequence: TGTGCCAGCAGCCCTAGGGGGATAGCATGGAACACCATATATTTT. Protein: CASSPRGIAWNTIYF.

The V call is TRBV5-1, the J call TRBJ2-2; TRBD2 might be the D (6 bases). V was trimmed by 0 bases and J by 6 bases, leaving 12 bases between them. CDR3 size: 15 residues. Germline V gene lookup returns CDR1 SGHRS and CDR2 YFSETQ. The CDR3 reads CASSLGLAIAGELFF. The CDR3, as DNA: TGCGCCAGCAGCTTGGGGCTAGCGATCGCCGGGGAGCTGTTTTTT.

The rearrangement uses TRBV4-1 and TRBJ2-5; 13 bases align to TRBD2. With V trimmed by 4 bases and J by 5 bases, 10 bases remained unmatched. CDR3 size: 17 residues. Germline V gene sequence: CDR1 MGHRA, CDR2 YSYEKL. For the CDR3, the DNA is TGCGCCAGCAGCCTAACCGGGACTAGCGGGGCTTTGGAGACCCAGTACTTC. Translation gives CASSLTGTSGALETQYF.

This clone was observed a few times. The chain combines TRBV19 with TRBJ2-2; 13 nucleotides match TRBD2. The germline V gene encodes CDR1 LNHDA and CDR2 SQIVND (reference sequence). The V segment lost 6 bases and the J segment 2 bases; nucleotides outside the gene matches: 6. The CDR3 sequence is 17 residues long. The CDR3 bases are TGTGCCAGTAGAGGGACTAGCGGGAAGGGCAACACCGGGGAGCTGTTTTTT. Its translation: CASRGTSGKGNTGELFF.

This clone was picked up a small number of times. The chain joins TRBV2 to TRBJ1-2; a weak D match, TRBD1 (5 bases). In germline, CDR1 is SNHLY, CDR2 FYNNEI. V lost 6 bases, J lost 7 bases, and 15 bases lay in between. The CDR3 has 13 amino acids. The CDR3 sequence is CASRAAGGGGYTF. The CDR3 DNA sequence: TGTGCCAGCAGGGCGGCGGGGGGTGGTGGCTACACCTTC.

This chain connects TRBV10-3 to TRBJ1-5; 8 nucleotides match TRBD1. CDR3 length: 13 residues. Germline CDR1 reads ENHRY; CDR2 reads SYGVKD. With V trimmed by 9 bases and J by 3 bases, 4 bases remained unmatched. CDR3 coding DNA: TGTGCCATAGGGACAGGCCCCAATCAGCCCCAGCATTTT. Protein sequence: CAIGTGPNQPQHF.